This entry features one T cell receptor (beta chain) sequence. CDR3 length: 15 residues. Germline CDR1 and CDR2: MNHEY and SMNVEV (reference sequence). The V gene lost 5 bases and the J gene lost 0 bases, with 12 bases spanning the gap. The data were obtained in a study of T cell responses to AZD1222 COVID-19 vaccine. Generated by immunoSEQ multiplex PCR, the TCRdb table keeps only in-frame clones and is missing some. The sample yields tens of thousands of clones, about 88% seen once. Sequenced here: peripheral blood, sampled 28 days after the second AZD1222 dose. The receptor's source is an adult who received the AZD1222 COVID-19 vaccine. V is TRBV27 and J is TRBJ2-3; D is possibly TRBD1 or TRBD2 (5 bases each). The CDR3 region is CASSPGTLSTDTQYF. The CDR3 DNA reads TGTGCCAGCAGTCCCGGGACCCTAAGCACAGATACGCAGTATTTT.